A single sample is the source of the 13 T cell receptor beta chains below, sequenced in a study of shared clonotypes between healthy human individuals. Measured with immunoSEQ multiplex PCR; TCRdb has only the in-frame clones, and not every one. Of about 2.1 million clones listed, roughly 95% were seen once; the top ten hold about 1.6%. Naive CD8 cells were CD45RO-negative, positively selected for CCR7, excluding terminally differentiated effector memory CD45RA+ cells. The sample taken for sequencing was naive CD8+ T cells from PBMCs. Every receptor here comes from a man aged 18 to 30 in good health. Some clones in this sample may be carry-over from other donors' samples.

The chain uses TRBV7-3 and TRBJ2-1; D is unresolved. In germline, CDR1 is SGHTA, CDR2 FQGTGA. Trimming removed 1 base from V and 7 bases from J, with 8 bases in between. The CDR3 is made up of 13 amino acids. The CDR3 nucleotides are TGTGCCAGCAGCTTAAGCCCTAGGAATGAGCAGTTCTTC. This translates into CASSLSPRNEQFF.

This chain links TRBV5-4 with TRBJ2-1; possibly TRBD2 for D (5 bases). The germline V and J ends were trimmed by 4 bases and 2 bases, with 10 bases remaining between them. The CDR3 consists of 14 residues. Germline CDR1 and CDR2: SGHNT and YYREEE (reference sequence). The CDR3 DNA sequence: TGTGCCAGCAGCCTGCCCGGGACCTACAATGAGCAGTTCTTC. It codes for CASSLPGTYNEQFF.

The chain joins TRBV7-8 to TRBJ2-1, with D hard to call. The ends were cut back, 5 bases at V and 7 bases at J, with 15 bases in the middle. The length of the CDR3 is 14 residues. Per the germline V gene, CDR1 is SGHVS and CDR2 is FQNEAQ. The CDR3 is CASSVRENGNEQFF. CDR3 DNA: TGTGCCAGCAGCGTGCGAGAGAACGGAAATGAGCAGTTCTTC.

The chain joins TRBV27 to TRBJ2-1, with D perhaps TRBD1 (5 bases). The length of the CDR3 is 16 residues. Germline lookup yields CDR1 MNHEY and CDR2 SMNVEV (reference sequence). V lost 6 bases to trimming and J lost 2 bases, with 17 bases between them. DNA of the CDR3: TGTGCCAGCAGACAACAGGTGGCGCTCCCCTACAATGAGCAGTTCTTC. It translates to CASRQQVALPYNEQFF.

The chain couples TRBV19 to TRBJ2-3, with D uncertain. The CDR3 length is 16 residues. Trimming cost V 1 base and J 4 bases, with 15 bases left between them. The germline gives CDR1 LNHDA, CDR2 SQIVND (reference sequence). The CDR3 loop is CASSIVHQAKADTQYF. The CDR3 nucleotides read TGTGCCAGTAGTATAGTTCACCAAGCTAAGGCAGATACGCAGTATTTT.

The V and J genes are TRBV27 and TRBJ1-1; D gene ambiguous. This CDR3 has 14 amino acids. Germline V CDR1 and CDR2: MNHEY, SMNVEV (reference sequence). V lost 2 bases to trimming and J lost 1 base, with 8 bases between them. In DNA, the CDR3 is TGTGCCAGCAGTTTACTCCAGAAGAACACTGAAGCTTTCTTT. It specifies CASSLLQKNTEAFF.

This sequence joins TRBV10-3 and TRBJ2-7; maybe TRBD1 (5 bases). This CDR3 contains 15 residues. From germline, CDR1 is ENHRY and CDR2 SYGVKD. With 10 bases removed from V and 2 bases from J, the gap between germline ends came to 21 bases. In nucleotides, the CDR3 is TGTGCCACCATGACAGCAAACCCATTAGCCTACGAGCAGTACTTC. It translates to CATMTANPLAYEQYF.

J is TRBJ2-5 and V is TRBV7-8; possible D gene TRBD2, 6 bases. Trimming removed 5 bases at V and 5 bases at J, with 15 bases between. Germline CDR1 is SGHVS and CDR2 is FQNEAQ. CDR3 length: 14 residues. The CDR3 sequence: CASSPMWGEETQYF. CDR3 bases: TGTGCCAGCAGCCCGATGTGGGGGGAGGAGACCCAGTACTTC.

This chain links TRBV19 with TRBJ1-2; D call uncertain. Looked up from germline, CDR1 is LNHDA and CDR2 is SQIVND (reference sequence). The CDR3 consists of 10 residues. V dropped 7 bases and J dropped 8 bases, with 8 bases sitting between them. The CDR3 loop is CASKGDGYTF. CDR3 sequence (DNA): TGTGCCAGTAAGGGAGACGGCTACACCTTC.

A note on this clone: Different DNA sequences within this sample yield the same CDR3. The gene calls are TRBV27 and TRBJ1-1; D is possibly TRBD1 (5 bases). Germline-derived CDR1 and CDR2 are MNHEY and SMNVEV (reference sequence). The CDR3 sequence is 13 residues long. The germline V and J ends were trimmed by 2 bases and 3 bases, with 7 bases remaining between them. The CDR3 is CASSLLGDTEAFF. The CDR3 DNA reads TGTGCCAGCAGTTTACTAGGGGACACTGAAGCTTTCTTT.

V usage is TRBV29-1 and J usage is TRBJ2-1; D perhaps matches TRBD2 (5 bases). Trimming shortened V by 2 bases and J by 0 bases, and 14 bases separated the two germline ends. This CDR3 has 16 residues. The germline gives CDR1 SQVTM, CDR2 ANQGSEA. This chain's CDR3 is CSVERVGENSYNEQFF. The DNA of the CDR3 is TGCAGCGTTGAAAGGGTCGGGGAAAACTCCTACAATGAGCAGTTCTTC.

The CDR3: CASSRPLGAGELFF. The CDR3 nucleotides are TGTGCCAGCAGCCGTCCGCTAGGGGCCGGGGAGCTGTTTTTT. The gene calls are TRBV7-9 and TRBJ2-2; tentative D call: TRBD1 (5 bases). The CDR3 loop spans 14 amino acids. Germline V CDR1 and CDR2: SEHNR, FQNEAQ (reference sequence). The V and J ends lost 5 bases and 6 bases respectively, with 13 bases between them. Together with reference TRBV7-9 and TRBJ2-2, the CDR3 gives the full variable domain: DTGVSQNPRHKITKRGQNVTFRCDPISEHNRLYWYRQTLGQGPEFLTYFQNEAQLEKSRLLSDRFSAERPKGSFSTLEIQRTEQGDSAMYLCASSRPLGAGELFFGEGSRLTVL.

J is TRBJ2-1 and V is TRBV4-3, with unresolved D. The V and J ends lost 1 base and 9 bases respectively, with 13 bases between them. CDR3 length equals 14 residues. CDR1 and CDR2 (germline): LGHNA, YSLEER. In DNA, the CDR3 is TGCGCCAGCAGCCAAGCTTTTGCCGAGAGTGAGCAGTTCTTC. Translated, it gives CASSQAFAESEQFF.